The TCR beta chain under discussion was sequenced for a study of blood T cell repertoires in COVID-19 (dated by TCRdb to about 2020). Regarding the complete study: The collaborator samples originated in the United States, Italy and Spain and spanned the acute and convalescent phases of COVID-19. The prospective study material was composed of cDNA or gDNA derived from T cells, B-cell-depleted T cells, or PBMCs. Subjects who had been exposed to COVID-19, were actively infected with it, or had recovered from it provided the deeply sampled blood TCRbeta repertoires that made up the dataset. A freely available public database, intended as a resource for researchers studying the immune response to SARS-CoV-2, is where the repertoires were released. Samples came from the ongoing ImmuneRACE study (first 160 participants) plus 1,254 subjects from 6 global collaborators. Sample metadata almost always included a de-identified subject ID, COVID-19 status, age in years and sex. HLA class I and class II types, where available, came from metadata supplied by the sample provider rather than from assay-based typing. Here is what the overall study found, with its caveats: Clinical and demographic metadata were provided uncurated, with the amount varying by source and participant.

Collaborating institutions collected whole blood in K2EDTA tubes following their own protocols. For TCRbeta analysis, collaborators shipped samples in one of three forms: frozen whole blood, isolated PBMCs, or DNA extracted from either of those sample types. Spanning cysteine to phenylalanine, the CDR3 consists of 16 amino acids. Solely the CDR3 DNA is kept, with 48 bases framed from the first base. CDR1 and CDR2, per the germline V gene, are SNHLY and FYNNEI. V is cut by 3 bases and J by 3 bases, and the space between the germline ends is 15 bases. TCRbeta CDR3 regions were amplified from genomic DNA by means of the immunoSEQ Assay, a bias-controlled multiplex PCR. Per the original workflow: The number of nucleated cells in each sample was estimated by amplification of reference gene primers within the assay. To quantify the absolute abundance of each unique TCRbeta CDR3 rearrangement, sequence reads were collapsed and filtered. Productive Simpson clonality was computed per sample as the square root of Simpson's diversity index over productive rearrangements. TCRdb stores this immuneACCESS table with in-frame sequences only. Part of the clones is absent; in the studies checked, under half of the shortfall reflects unresolved V genes, and no reason is known for the rest. The V and J calls and clone size were taken over from that table, and D and trimming were inferred from the DNA. Present in this sample are about 50,000 clones, roughly 84% of which were seen just once. The ten largest account for approximately 4.1% of the sample.

A word on this clone: It has no known antigen specificity. Base qualities are missing; no much larger clone stands one base away.

The chain is encoded by TRBV2 joined to TRBJ2-1; the D gene is perhaps TRBD2, on 6 matching bases. The sequenced sample consisted of peripheral blood. The receptor's source is a man older than 75 with active COVID-19. Here is the DNA: TGTGCCAGCAGTGAGGGAGGCACCCTTAACTACAATGAGCAGTTCTTC. Its coded protein is CASSEGGTLNYNEQFF. Full variable domain (CDR3 extended with the reference TRBV2 and TRBJ2-1 proteins): EPEVTQTPSHQVTQMGQEVILRCVPISNHLYFYWYRQILGQKVEFLVSFYNNEISEKSEIFDDQFSVERPDGSNFTLKIRSTKLEDSAMYFCASSEGGTLNYNEQFFGPGTRLTVL.